The sequence of this T cell receptor (beta chain) was determined in a study of blood T cell repertoires in COVID-19. V gave up 0 bases and J gave up 7 bases, with 11 bases separating them. Per the germline V gene, CDR1 is SGHRS and CDR2 is YFSETQ. The CDR3 consists of 13 residues. Libraries were prepared by immunoSEQ multiplex PCR; TCRdb keeps only in-frame clonotypes and omits some of them. The sample lists 70,000 or so clones; 70% to 80% were seen once. V and J are TRBV5-1 and TRBJ2-7, with D possibly being TRBD2 (5 bases). The receptor comes from a man in his 70s with acute or convalescent COVID-19. Sequencing was done on a sample of peripheral blood. As DNA, the CDR3 is TGCGCCAGCAGCTTGGGATCTATAGCGGAGCAGTACTTC. Amino acids: CASSLGSIAEQYF.